This T cell receptor (beta chain) appears in the sequencing data of a study of identical twins. The CDR3 has 16 residues. Germline CDR1 reads MNHEY; CDR2 reads SVGAGI. Trimming pared 0 bases from V and 0 bases from J, leaving 6 bases between. Study results and caveats: Researchers reported weaker excess twin sharing in beta out-of-frame sequences.

Of note for this clonotype: Its target is unknown.

TCRdb re-called the 5' RACE reads through MiXCR, storing one row per CDR3 protein. The profile shows around 1.7 million distinct CDR3 sequences, under 35% of them singletons. This sequence was found in a newborn girl in good health. The sequencing input was cord blood. The chain couples TRBV6-5 to TRBJ2-6; D call uncertain. The CDR3 nucleotides are TGTGCCAGCAGTTACTCGTTGGCCTCTGGGGCCAACGTCCTGACTTTC. This translates into CASSYSLASGANVLTF.